The rows below give T cell receptor beta chains drawn from one sample of a study of T cells in Graves' hyperthyroidism and ophthalmopathy. TCRdb itself ran the multiplex PCR reads through MiXCR, one entry per CDR3 protein. The sample includes a few hundred thousand distinct CDR3 sequences, approximately 23% of them seen just once. Material: blood. The receptors here all came from a woman aged 70-85 years with Graves' ophthalmopathy. The CDR3 runs from the conserved cysteine through the conserved F or W. D genes are given only for firm matches. Only part of the rows carry a size: once, few, many, or a class if the clone is expanded.

TRBJ1-3 - TRBV6-5 - TGTGCCAGCAGTTACGAGGGGGGAAGCTCTGGAAACACCATATATTTT CASSYEGGSSGNTIYF
TRBJ1-2 - TRBV28 many TGTGCCAGCAGTTTATTAGACAGCGGCTATGGCTACACCTTC CASSLLDSGYGYTF
TRBJ2-3 - TRBV27 many TGTGCCAGCAGTACGCAACTAAGCACAGATACGCAGTATTTT CASSTQLSTDTQYF
TRBJ2-7 - TRBV6-9 few TGTGCCAGCAGTTACGGACGTAGGAGCTCCTACGAGCAGTACTTC CASSYGRRSSYEQYF
TRBJ1-5 - TRBV20-1 few TGCAGTGCTAGAGCGGCCTTGGGGCCCCAGCATTTT CSARAALGPQHF
TRBJ2-1 - TRBV11-3 many TGTGCCAGCAGCCGCGGGGATGAGCAGTTCTTC CASSRGDEQFF
TRBJ2-7 TRBD2 TRBV27 many TGTGCCAGCACCCCTAGCGGGAGCTCGGGCGAGCAGTACTTC CASTPSGSSGEQYF
TRBJ2-7 TRBD2 TRBV28 few TGTGCCAGCAGTGCGACTAGCGGCCCGCCCCGCGAGCAGTACTTC CASSATSGPPREQYF
TRBJ1-4 - TRBV5-1 - TGCGCCAGCAGCGGGGGAATAGAGGAAAAACTGTTTTTT CASSGGIEEKLFF
TRBJ1-3 TRBD1 TRBV28 - TGTGCCAGCAGAACCCGGACAGGGGTAAACACCATATATTTT CASRTRTGVNTIYF
TRBJ1-1 - TRBV19 few TGTGCCACCCGGATGGAAACTGAAGCTTTCTTT CATRMETEAFF
TRBJ2-1 - TRBV9 few TGTGCCAGCAGCGTAGGTGGCGGAACCTACAATGAGCAGTTCTTC CASSVGGGTYNEQFF
TRBJ1-1 TRBD1 TRBV6-1 - TGTGCCAGCAGTACCTTTTCAGGGGGCACTGAAGCTTTCTTT CASSTFSGGTEAFF
TRBJ2-3 - TRBV7-2 - TGTGCCAGCAGCTTAGGGGGGACGACTCCCTCAGATACGCAGTATTTT CASSLGGTTPSDTQYF
TRBJ2-5 - TRBV5-1 many TGCGCCAGCAGCTTCCAGGACGGGGAGACCCAGTACTTC CASSFQDGETQYF
TRBJ1-2 - TRBV29-1 few TGCAGCGTCGCCCTGGGGGGGGGCTATGGCTACACCTTC CSVALGGGYGYTF
TRBJ1-1 TRBD1 TRBV7-9 few TGTGCCAGCAGCTTAGTGTCAGGGGGCACTGAAGCTTTCTTT CASSLVSGGTEAFF
TRBJ2-3 TRBD2 TRBV20-1 - TGCAGTGCTGGAGCTCTTAGCGGGAGTCCAGATACGCAGTATTTT CSAGALSGSPDTQYF
TRBJ2-7 TRBD2 TRBV6-1 - TGTGCCAGCAGTGTGCGACTAGCGGTAAGGCAAGCCTACGAGCAGTACTTC CASSVRLAVRQAYEQYF
TRBJ2-1 TRBD1 TRBV11-2 many TGTGCCAGCAGCTTGGCAGGGGGTCTTGAGCAGTTCTTC CASSLAGGLEQFF
TRBJ1-4 - TRBV5-1 - TGCGCCAGCAGCTTGGAAAACATGGCAAAACTGTTTTTT CASSLENMAKLFF
TRBJ2-5 TRBD2 TRBV3-1 - TGTGCCAGCAGTCGGACTAGCGGGGGAGAGACCCAGTACTTC CASSRTSGGETQYF
TRBJ1-1 - TRBV3-1 - TGTGCCAGCTCACTAACAGGGAATTCGGGCACTGAAGCTTTCTTT CASSLTGNSGTEAFF
TRBJ2-3 - TRBV30 - TGTGCCTGGAGTGAACAAGATACGCAGTATTTT CAWSEQDTQYF
TRBJ2-1 TRBD2 TRBV27 few TGTGCCAGCAGTTTAATGAGTGGGAGGGCCTACAATGAGCAGTTCTTC CASSLMSGRAYNEQFF
TRBJ1-1 - TRBV18 - TGTGCCAGCTCACCACCACTCGGAGGGGTCGGAACTGAAGCTTTCTTT CASSPPLGGVGTEAFF
TRBJ1-2 TRBD1 TRBV7-9 few TGTGCCAGCAGCTTCCAAAGGGCCGGGACAGGGTATGGCTACACCTTC CASSFQRAGTGYGYTF
TRBJ1-5 - TRBV5-5 - TGTGCCAGCAGCTTGTCGGAGGATCAGCCCCAGCATTTT CASSLSEDQPQHF
TRBJ1-1 - TRBV7-2 few TGTGCCAGCAGCTTAGCCTCCCCACTCCAGGGACATGAAGCTTTCTTT CASSLASPLQGHEAFF
TRBJ1-6 TRBD1 TRBV12-3/TRBV12-4 - TGTGCCAGCAGTACCACAGGGGATTCACCCCTCCACTTT CASSTTGDSPLHF
TRBJ2-5 TRBD2 TRBV5-5 - TGTGCCAGCAGCTTGATGGCTAGCGGCCATAGGGAGACCCAGTACTTC CASSLMASGHRETQYF
TRBJ1-5 - TRBV24-1 - TGTGCCACCAGTGATTTTAGCAACCAGCCCCAGCATTTT CATSDFSNQPQHF
TRBJ2-5 TRBD1 TRBV3-1 - TGTGCCAGCAGACCCGGGACAGGGGAGGAAGAGACCCAGTACTTC CASRPGTGEEETQYF
TRBJ2-3 TRBD2 TRBV25-1 few TGTGCCAGCAGTGTGGGACTAGCTGCGCATACGCAGTATTTT CASSVGLAAHTQYF
TRBJ2-2 TRBD2 TRBV7-2 few TGTGCCAGCAGCTTATATACGGGAGGGGTCGCCGGGGAGCTGTTTTTT CASSLYTGGVAGELFF
TRBJ2-2 - TRBV11-2 few TGTGCCAGCAGTACACCCGGGACTTATCCCACCGGGGAGCTGTTTTTT CASSTPGTYPTGELFF
TRBJ2-5 TRBD1 TRBV10-3 few TGTGCCATCAAGGGACAGGGGGCAGATCAGACCCAGTACTTC CAIKGQGADQTQYF
TRBJ1-1 - TRBV4-1 many TGCGCCAGCAGCCAAGATCAAGGTACTGAAGCTTTCTTT CASSQDQGTEAFF
TRBJ2-2 TRBD2 TRBV2 - TGTGCCAGCAGTGAGGCTCTAGCGGACACCGGGGAGCTGTTTTTT CASSEALADTGELFF
TRBJ1-6 TRBD1 TRBV28 few TGTGCCAGCACTCTATTAGGGGGACAGGGGGATTCACCCCTCCACTTT CASTLLGGQGDSPLHF
TRBJ1-2 - TRBV9 many TGTGCCAGCAGTGGCTATGGCTACACCTTC CASSGYGYTF
TRBJ2-7 TRBD2 TRBV7-3 - TGTGCCAGCAGCTTAACGTGGGGAAAAAAGGGAGTAGCGGGGAACGAGCAGTACTTC CASSLTWGKKGVAGNEQYF
TRBJ2-2 - TRBV7-3 once TGTGCCAGCAGCTTAGGCGATGGGCCGCAGGAAACCGGGGAGCTGTTCTTT CASSLGDGPQETGELFF
TRBJ1-5 - TRBV18 few TGTGCCAGCTCAAAACAGGGAGGCAGCAATCAGCCCCAGCATTTT CASSKQGGSNQPQHF
TRBJ2-2 - TRBV25-1 - TGTGCCAGCAGTGATCCGGGTAACACCGGGGAGCTGTTTTTT CASSDPGNTGELFF
TRBJ2-1 TRBD1 TRBV18 few TGTGCCAGCTCACTAACCCGACAGGGGGCAAGCGATGAGCAGTTCTTC CASSLTRQGASDEQFF
TRBJ1-1 - TRBV27 many TGTGCCAGCAGCACGAGGCAGGCGAACACTGAAGCTTTCTTT CASSTRQANTEAFF
TRBJ2-1 TRBD2 TRBV20-1 many TGCAGTGCTACCACCGGGACTAGCACCATCAATGAGCAGTTCTTC CSATTGTSTINEQFF
TRBJ2-4 TRBD1 TRBV5-1 few TGCGCCAGCAGCTTTCAATCCGGGACAGGGGGGAACATTCAGTACTTC CASSFQSGTGGNIQYF